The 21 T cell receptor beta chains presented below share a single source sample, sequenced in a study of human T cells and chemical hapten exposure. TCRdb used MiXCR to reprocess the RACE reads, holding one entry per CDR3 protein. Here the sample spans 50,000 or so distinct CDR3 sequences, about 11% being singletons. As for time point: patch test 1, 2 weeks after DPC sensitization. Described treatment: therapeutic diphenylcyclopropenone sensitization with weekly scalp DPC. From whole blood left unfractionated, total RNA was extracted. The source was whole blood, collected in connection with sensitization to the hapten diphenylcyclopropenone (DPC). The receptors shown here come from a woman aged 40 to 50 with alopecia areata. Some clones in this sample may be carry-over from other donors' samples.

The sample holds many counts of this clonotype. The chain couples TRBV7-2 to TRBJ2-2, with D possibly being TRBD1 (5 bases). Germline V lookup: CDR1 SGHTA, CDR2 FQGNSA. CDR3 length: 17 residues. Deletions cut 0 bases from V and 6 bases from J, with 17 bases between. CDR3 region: CASSLAPVGPFAGELFF. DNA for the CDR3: TGTGCCAGCAGCTTAGCCCCCGTGGGGCCTTTCGCCGGGGAGCTGTTTTTT.

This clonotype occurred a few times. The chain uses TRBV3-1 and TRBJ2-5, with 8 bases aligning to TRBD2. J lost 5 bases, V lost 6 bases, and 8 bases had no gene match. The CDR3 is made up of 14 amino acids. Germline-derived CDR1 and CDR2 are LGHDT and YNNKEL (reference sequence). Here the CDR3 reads CASRYSGAQETQYF. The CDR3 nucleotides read TGTGCCAGCAGATATAGCGGGGCCCAGGAGACCCAGTACTTC.

CDR3 region: CASSSELAEEGETQYF. In nucleotides, the CDR3 is TGTGCCAGCAGTTCAGAACTAGCGGAAGAAGGAGAGACCCAGTACTTC. The chain is built from TRBV12-3 or TRBV12-4 and TRBJ2-5; 8 bases are shared with TRBD2. Unmatched junction bases numbered 11, after V lost 4 bases and J lost 4 bases. The CDR3 totals 16 residues.

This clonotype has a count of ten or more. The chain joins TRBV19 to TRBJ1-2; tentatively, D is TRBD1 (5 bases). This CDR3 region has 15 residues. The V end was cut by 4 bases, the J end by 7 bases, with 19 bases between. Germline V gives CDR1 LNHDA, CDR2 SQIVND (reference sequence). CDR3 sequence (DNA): TGTGCCAGTAGTAGGGCTTCCGGGACTGTCTCTGGCTACACCTTC. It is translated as CASSRASGTVSGYTF. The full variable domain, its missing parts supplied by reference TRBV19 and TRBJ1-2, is DGGITQSPKYLFRKEGQNVTLSCEQNLNHDAMYWYRQDPGQGLRLIYYSQIVNDFQKGDIAEGYSVSREKKESFPLTVTSAQKNPTAFYLCASSRASGTVSGYTFGSGTRLTVV.

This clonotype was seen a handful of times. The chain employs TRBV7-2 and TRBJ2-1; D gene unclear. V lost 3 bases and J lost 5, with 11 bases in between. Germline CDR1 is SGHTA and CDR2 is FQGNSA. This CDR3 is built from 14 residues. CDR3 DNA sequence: TGTGCCAGCAGCTTCCGAAGGACCAACAATGAGCAGTTCTTC. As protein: CASSFRRTNNEQFF.

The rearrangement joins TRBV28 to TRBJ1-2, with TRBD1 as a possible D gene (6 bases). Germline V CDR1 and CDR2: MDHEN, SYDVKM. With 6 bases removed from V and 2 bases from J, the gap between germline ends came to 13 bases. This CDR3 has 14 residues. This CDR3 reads CASSQGTPNYGYTF. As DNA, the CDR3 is TGTGCCAGCAGCCAGGGGACCCCAAACTATGGCTACACCTTC.

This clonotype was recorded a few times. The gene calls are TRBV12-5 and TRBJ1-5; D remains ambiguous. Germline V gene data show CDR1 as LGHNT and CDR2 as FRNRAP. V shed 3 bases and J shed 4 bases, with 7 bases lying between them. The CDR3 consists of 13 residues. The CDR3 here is CASGFGLNQPQHF. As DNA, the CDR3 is TGTGCTAGTGGTTTCGGTCTTAATCAGCCCCAGCATTTT.

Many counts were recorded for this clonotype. CDR3 DNA: TGTGCCAGCAGTGAATTTGGGGGAGATACGCAGTATTTT. Translating gives CASSEFGGDTQYF. The chain employs TRBV25-1 and TRBJ2-3; either TRBD1 or TRBD2 may supply D (5 bases each). The CDR3 sequence is 13 residues long. Germline CDR1 and CDR2: MGHDK and SYGVNS. Between the trimmed V and J ends, which lost 1 base and 5 bases, there was a span of 7 bases.

The chain's CDR3 is CASSGTGSQPQHF. The CDR3 DNA reads as TGTGCCAGCAGTGGGACAGGGAGTCAGCCCCAGCATTTT. The chain couples TRBV6-2 or TRBV6-3 to TRBJ1-5; 9 positions match TRBD1. This CDR3 comprises 13 residues. The V gene end was trimmed by 5 bases and the J gene end by 6 bases; junction bases not matched to a gene: 2. The germline V gene has CDR1 MNHEY and CDR2 SVGEGT.

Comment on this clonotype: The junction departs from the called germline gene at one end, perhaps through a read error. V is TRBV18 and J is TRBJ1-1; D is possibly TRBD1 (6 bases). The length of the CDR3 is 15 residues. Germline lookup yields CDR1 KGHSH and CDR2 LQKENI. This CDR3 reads CVSSPSTGLNTEAFF. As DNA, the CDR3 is TGTGTCAGCTCACCCTCGACAGGTTTGAACACTGAAGCTTTCTTT.

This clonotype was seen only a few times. The CDR3 loop reads CASSFDSTGELFF. The CDR3 DNA reads as TGCGCCAGCAGCTTCGACTCCACCGGGGAGCTGTTTTTT. The chain recombines TRBV5-1 with TRBJ2-2; no clear D. Per the germline V gene, CDR1 is SGHRS and CDR2 is YFSETQ. V shed 2 bases and J shed 4 bases, with 6 bases lying between them. The CDR3 sequence is 13 residues long.

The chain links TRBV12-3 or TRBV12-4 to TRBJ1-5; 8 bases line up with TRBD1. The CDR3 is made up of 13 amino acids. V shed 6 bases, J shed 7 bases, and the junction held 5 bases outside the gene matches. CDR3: CASSGQGEQPQHF. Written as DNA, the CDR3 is TGTGCCAGCAGCGGACAGGGAGAACAGCCCCAGCATTTT.

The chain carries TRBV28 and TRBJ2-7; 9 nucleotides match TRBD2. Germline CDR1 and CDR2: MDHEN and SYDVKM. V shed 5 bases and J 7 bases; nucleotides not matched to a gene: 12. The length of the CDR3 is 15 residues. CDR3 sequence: CASSPGTSSFGEQYF. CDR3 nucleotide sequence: TGTGCCAGCAGTCCGGGGACTAGCTCCTTCGGAGAGCAGTACTTC.

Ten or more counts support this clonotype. The CDR3 region is CSAIRFASSTDTQYF. CDR3 DNA: TGCAGTGCTATCCGTTTTGCGTCCAGCACAGATACGCAGTATTTT. The V and J genes are TRBV20-1 and TRBJ2-3, with D unresolved. The CDR3 is 15 residues long. Between the trimmed V and J ends, which lost 4 bases and 0 bases, there was a span of 14 bases. Germline CDR1 DFQATT, CDR2 SNEGSKA (reference sequence).

CDR3 residues: CASSLETGYNEQFF. The CDR3 DNA sequence: TGTGCCAGCAGCTTAGAGACAGGCTACAATGAGCAGTTCTTC. J is TRBJ2-1 and V is TRBV7-2, with D tentatively TRBD1 (6 bases). The CDR3 length is 14 residues. V shed 1 base and J shed 3 bases, with 7 bases lying between them. CDR1 is SGHTA, CDR2 FQGNSA, per germline.

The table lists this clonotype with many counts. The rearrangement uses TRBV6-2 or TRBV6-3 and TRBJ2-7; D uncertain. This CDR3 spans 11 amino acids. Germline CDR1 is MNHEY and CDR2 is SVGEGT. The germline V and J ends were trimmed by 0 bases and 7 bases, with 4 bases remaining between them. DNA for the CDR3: TGTGCCAGCAGTTACTCGAGTGAGCAGTACTTC. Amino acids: CASSYSSEQYF.

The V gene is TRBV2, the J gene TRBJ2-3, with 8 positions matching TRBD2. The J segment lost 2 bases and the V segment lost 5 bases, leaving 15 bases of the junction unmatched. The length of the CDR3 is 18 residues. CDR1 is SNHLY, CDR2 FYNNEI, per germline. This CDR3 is CASSFSQELAAITDTQYF. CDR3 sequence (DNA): TGTGCCAGCAGTTTTTCCCAAGAACTAGCGGCTATCACAGATACGCAGTATTTT.

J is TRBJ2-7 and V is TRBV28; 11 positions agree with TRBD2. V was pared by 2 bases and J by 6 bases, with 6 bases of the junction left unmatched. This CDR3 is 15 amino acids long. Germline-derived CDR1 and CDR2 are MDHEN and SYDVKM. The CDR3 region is CASSLLLAGGAEQYF. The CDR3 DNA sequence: TGTGCCAGCAGTTTACTGCTAGCGGGAGGTGCCGAGCAGTACTTC.

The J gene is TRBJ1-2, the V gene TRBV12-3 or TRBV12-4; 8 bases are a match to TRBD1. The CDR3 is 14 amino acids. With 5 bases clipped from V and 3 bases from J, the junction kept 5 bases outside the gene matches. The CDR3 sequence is CASSPSQGDYGYTF. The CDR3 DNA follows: TGTGCCAGCAGTCCCTCACAGGGGGACTATGGCTACACCTTC.

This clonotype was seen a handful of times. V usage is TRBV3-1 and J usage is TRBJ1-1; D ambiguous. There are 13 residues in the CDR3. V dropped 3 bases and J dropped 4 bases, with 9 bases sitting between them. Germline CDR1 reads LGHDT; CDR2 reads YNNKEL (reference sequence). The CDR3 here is CASSHRVRTEAFF. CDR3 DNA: TGTGCCAGCAGCCACCGAGTCCGCACTGAAGCTTTCTTT.

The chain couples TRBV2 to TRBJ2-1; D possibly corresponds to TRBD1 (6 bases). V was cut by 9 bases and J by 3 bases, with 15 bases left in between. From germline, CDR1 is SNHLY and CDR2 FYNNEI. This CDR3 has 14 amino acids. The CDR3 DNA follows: TGTGCCAGTGCAGGGGTTCGTTTCTACAATGAGCAGTTCTTC. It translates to CASAGVRFYNEQFF.